One and the same sample provided the 23 T cell receptor beta chains below, sequenced in a study of blood T cell repertoires in COVID-19. The repertoire was sequenced with immunoSEQ multiplex PCR; TCRdb's copy has only in-frame clones and lacks some. The top ten clones hold around 13% of a sample with tens of thousands of clones, around 85% of them seen once. Sequencing was done on a sample of peripheral blood. Receptors were obtained from a human donor in a cohort sampled during active COVID-19.

The gene calls are TRBV27 and TRBJ1-2; D is ambiguous. The CDR3 runs 16 residues. Germline V lookup: CDR1 MNHEY, CDR2 SMNVEV (reference sequence). Deletions cut 5 bases from V and 5 bases from J, with 21 bases between. Written as DNA, the CDR3 is TGTGCCAGCAGTCCTGAGACGGGTCCTCTTAGTTATGGCTACACCTTC. Its protein is CASSPETGPLSYGYTF.

V gene TRBV7-2 combines with J gene TRBJ1-1, with TRBD1 as a possible D gene (6 bases). Germline V CDR1 and CDR2: SGHTA, FQGNSA. This CDR3 contains 12 residues. V was shortened by 4 bases and J by 8 bases, with 11 bases between the two germline ends. The CDR3 region is CASSSTGIEAFF. The CDR3 DNA is TGTGCCAGCAGCTCCACAGGGATCGAAGCTTTCTTT.

This chain connects TRBV28 to TRBJ2-5; 9 bases match TRBD1. The CDR3 spans 15 residues. The germline gives CDR1 MDHEN, CDR2 SYDVKM. Trimming at V came to 2 bases and at J to 2 bases, leaving 3 bases not matched to a gene. CDR3 amino acids: CASSLDRGIQETQYF. The CDR3 nucleotides are TGTGCCAGCAGTTTAGACAGGGGGATTCAAGAGACCCAGTACTTC. The full variable domain, its missing parts supplied by reference TRBV28 and TRBJ2-5, is DVKVTQSSRYLVKRTGEKVFLECVQDMDHENMFWYRQDPGLGLRLIYFSYDVKMKEKGDIPEGYSVSREKKERFSLILESASTNQTSMYLCASSLDRGIQETQYFGPGTRLLVL.

The V call is TRBV12-3 or TRBV12-4, the J call TRBJ1-2; D call uncertain. This CDR3 is 12 amino acids long. The V and J ends lost 3 bases and 5 bases respectively, with 7 bases between them. CDR3: CASSFSPYGYTF. The CDR3 DNA reads as TGTGCCAGCAGTTTTTCTCCGTATGGCTACACCTTC.

This clone is termed hyperexpanded. J is TRBJ1-1 and V is TRBV27; perhaps TRBD1 as D (6 bases). CDR3 size: 14 residues. Trimming left V 6 bases short and J 3 bases short, with 14 bases between. The germline V gene has CDR1 MNHEY and CDR2 SMNVEV (reference sequence). The CDR3 coding sequence is TGTGCCAGCAGACTACAGGGAGGGGACACTGAAGCTTTCTTT. It is translated as CASRLQGGDTEAFF.

This clone has a count of ten or more. The J gene is TRBJ2-4, the V gene TRBV11-2, with 8 bases identical to TRBD1. After removal of 3 bases from V and 0 bases from J, the junction contained 4 bases not matched to a gene. The CDR3 has 16 amino acids. The germline V gene encodes CDR1 SGHAT and CDR2 FQNNGV. CDR3 region: CASSFGTGLAKNIQYF. In DNA, the CDR3 is TGTGCCAGCAGCTTTGGGACAGGACTAGCCAAAAACATTCAGTACTTC.

This chain links TRBV7-3 with TRBJ2-1, with 10 bases that match TRBD2. CDR3 length: 16 amino acids. V trimming: 5 bases; J trimming: 6 bases; junction bases outside the gene matches: 10. Per germline, CDR1 SGHTA and CDR2 FQGTGA. CDR3 sequence: CASSPWTGLAINEQFF. The CDR3 DNA reads as TGTGCCAGCAGCCCCTGGACGGGACTAGCGATCAATGAGCAGTTCTTC.

The chain has TRBV10-1 and TRBJ2-2; tentative D call: TRBD1 (7 bases). With 10 bases removed from V and 4 bases from J, the gap between germline ends came to 16 bases. The CDR3 length is 14 residues. CDR1 and CDR2 from the germline V gene are WNHNN and SYGVQD (reference sequence). The CDR3 reads CATRAGGSTGELFF. The DNA of the CDR3 is TGCGCCACTAGGGCAGGGGGGTCCACCGGGGAGCTGTTTTTT.

The CDR3 loop reads CASSEDKARTDTQYF. CDR3 in DNA: TGCGCCAGCAGTGAGGACAAGGCCAGGACAGATACGCAGTATTTT. The V gene is TRBV10-1, the J gene TRBJ2-3, with unresolved D. The CDR3 runs 15 residues. Germline V lookup: CDR1 WNHNN, CDR2 SYGVQD (reference sequence). Trimming stripped 2 bases from V and 3 bases from J, with 12 bases between.

The chain carries TRBV11-3 and TRBJ1-1, with D perhaps TRBD1 (5 bases). Trimming stripped 1 base from V and 4 bases from J, with 19 bases between. Germline CDR1 reads SGHNT; CDR2 reads YENEEA. This CDR3 comprises 17 residues. CDR3 residues: CASSLALGGRGGTEAFF. The CDR3 DNA reads TGTGCCAGCAGCTTAGCCCTGGGGGGAAGGGGAGGCACTGAAGCTTTCTTT.

The rearrangement links TRBV16 to TRBJ1-2; 7 bases map to TRBD1. CDR1 KGHSY and CDR2 FQNENV come from the germline V gene. With V trimmed by 3 bases and J by 9 bases, 4 bases remained unmatched. This CDR3 spans 12 amino acids. The chain's CDR3 is CASSHSRGSYTF. For the CDR3, the DNA is TGTGCCAGCAGCCACTCCAGGGGGAGCTACACCTTC.

J is TRBJ1-2 and V is TRBV6-1, with no clear D. Per the germline V gene, CDR1 is MNHNS and CDR2 is SASEGT. Trimming pared 3 bases from V and 8 bases from J, leaving 10 bases between. The CDR3 contains 12 residues. CDR3 region: CASSDRAGGYTF. DNA for the CDR3: TGTGCCAGCAGTGACCGGGCGGGGGGCTACACCTTC.

With respect to this clone: A read error may produce the germline difference seen at one junction end. V usage is TRBV5-8 and J usage is TRBJ2-3, with TRBD2 matching over 7 bases. Germline-derived CDR1 and CDR2 are SGHTS and YDEGEE. The CDR3 loop spans 13 amino acids. The CDR3 bases are TGTGCCAGCAGCTCGACTAGCACATATACGCAGTATTTT. It codes for CASSSTSTYTQYF.

The chain has TRBV5-1 and TRBJ1-1; no firm D call. The CDR3 runs to 12 residues. Germline V gene sequence: CDR1 SGHRS, CDR2 YFSETQ. V was clipped by 5 bases and J by 6 bases, with 11 bases between them. CDR3: CASRTGFAEAFF. The CDR3 DNA follows: TGCGCCAGCAGAACGGGATTTGCTGAAGCTTTCTTT.

The chain has TRBV7-9 and TRBJ2-1, with D maybe TRBD2 (5 bases). The CDR3 length is 15 residues. V lost 0 bases and J lost 10, with 16 bases in between. From germline, CDR1 is SEHNR and CDR2 FQNEAQ (reference sequence). CDR3 amino acids: CASSLADGPSNEQFF. CDR3 coding DNA: TGTGCCAGCAGCTTAGCTGATGGACCTAGCAACGAGCAGTTCTTC.

This chain uses TRBV9 with TRBJ2-3, with D unresolved. Trimming pared 2 bases from V and 0 bases from J, leaving 4 bases between. The CDR3 totals 13 residues. CDR1 and CDR2 from the germline V gene are SGDLS and YYNGEE. In DNA form, the CDR3 reads TGTGCCAGCAGCGTTTCTAGCACAGATACGCAGTATTTT. Encoded protein: CASSVSSTDTQYF. Drawing the rest from reference TRBV9 and TRBJ2-3, the complete variable domain is DSGVTQTPKHLITATGQRVTLRCSPRSGDLSVYWYQQSLDQGLQFLIQYYNGEERAKGNILERFSAQQFPDLHSELNLSSLELGDSALYFCASSVSSTDTQYFGPGTRLTVL.

Only a few counts were recorded for this clone. The chain carries TRBV5-1 and TRBJ1-6; 7 nucleotides match TRBD1. V shed 0 bases, J shed 8 bases, and the junction held 5 bases outside the gene matches. The CDR3 is 15 amino acids. CDR1 and CDR2 from the germline V gene are SGHRS and YFSETQ. CDR3 DNA sequence: TGCGCCAGCAGCTTGGTCCAGGGGGTATATTCACCCCTCCACTTT. It encodes CASSLVQGVYSPLHF.

V and J are TRBV24-1 and TRBJ2-1; no reliable D call. This CDR3 is built from 11 residues. The germline V gene encodes CDR1 KGHDR and CDR2 SFDVKD. V lost 7 bases and J lost 5, with 5 bases in between. The chain's CDR3 is CATRANNEQFF. The CDR3 nucleotides are TGTGCCACCAGGGCCAACAATGAGCAGTTCTTC.

The J gene is TRBJ1-2, the V gene TRBV3-1 (or the pseudogene TRBV3-2); 11 positions agree with TRBD1. V lost 1 base and J lost 5; bases outside the gene matches: 3. The CDR3 covers 15 residues. Germline values: CDR1 LGHDT, CDR2 YNNKEL (reference sequence). CDR3 sequence (DNA): TGTGCCAGCAGCCAAGGGACAGGGGGCGCGTATGGCTACACCTTC. It codes for CASSQGTGGAYGYTF.

V is TRBV6-5 and J is TRBJ2-7, with TRBD1 matching over 9 bases. The CDR3 length is 14 residues. Germline V gives CDR1 MNHEY, CDR2 SVGAGI. V lost 6 bases to trimming and J lost 2 bases; unmatched junction nucleotides: 5. This chain's CDR3 is CASRGTGKTYEQYF. The DNA of the CDR3 is TGTGCCAGCAGAGGGACAGGGAAGACCTACGAGCAGTACTTC.

V usage is TRBV29-1 and J usage is TRBJ2-1, with D uncertain. CDR1 is SQVTM, CDR2 ANQGSEA, per germline. The CDR3 has 12 amino acids. V was trimmed by 5 bases and J by 4 bases, leaving 9 bases between them. CDR3 bases: TGCAGCGTTAAATATATTTACAATGAGCAGTTCTTC. Its protein product is CSVKYIYNEQFF.

The genes are TRBV28 and TRBJ2-7, with a weak D call TRBD2 (5 bases). V lost 7 bases to trimming and J lost 0 bases, with 13 bases between them. Germline V gene lookup returns CDR1 MDHEN and CDR2 SYDVKM. The CDR3 has 14 amino acids. CDR3 bases: TGTGCCAGCAAACGCCCGGGGTTCTCCTACGAGCAGTACTTC. It encodes CASKRPGFSYEQYF.

This sequence joins TRBV5-1 and TRBJ2-2, with TRBD1 as a possible D gene (5 bases). The V gene lost 4 bases and the J gene lost 0 bases, with 16 bases spanning the gap. CDR1 and CDR2 (germline): SGHRS, YFSETQ. There are 17 residues in the CDR3. The CDR3, as DNA: TGCGCCAGCAGCCCAACCGACAGCCTACCGAACACCGGGGAGCTGTTTTTT. This codes for CASSPTDSLPNTGELFF.